A selection of T cell receptor beta chains follows, all from one sample in a study of T cell responses to AZD1222 COVID-19 vaccine. Clones were read by immunoSEQ multiplex PCR, and TCRdb kept only the in-frame ones, dropping some. The table lists approximately 110,000 clones, roughly 88% of them singletons, with less than 6% in the top ten. Sample: peripheral blood, taken on day 0 of AZD1222 vaccination. All receptors derive from an adult in good health. The CDR3 runs from the conserved cysteine through the conserved F or W. A D gene is named only where the DNA matches it firmly. Only part of the rows carry a size: once, few, many, or a class if the clone is expanded.

d_gene	abundance	v_gene	j_gene	CDR3aa	CDR3nt
-	-	TRBV3-1/TRBV3-2	TRBJ1-6	CASSQRGTNSPLHF	TGTGCCAGCAGCCAACGGGGTACGAATTCACCCCTCCACTTT
-	-	TRBV7-8	TRBJ2-2	CASSPDGNTGELFF	TGTGCCAGCAGCCCCGACGGAAACACCGGGGAGCTGTTTTTT
TRBD1	-	TRBV27	TRBJ2-7	CASSTTGGPHYEQYF	TGTGCCAGCAGTACCACAGGGGGCCCTCACTACGAGCAGTACTTC
TRBD1	-	TRBV19	TRBJ1-1	CASSTRTGGFFTEAFF	TGTGCCAGTAGTACACGGACAGGGGGCTTTTTCACTGAAGCTTTCTTT
-	-	TRBV10-1	TRBJ1-5	CASSESGTNQPQHF	TGCGCCAGCAGTGAGTCGGGCACCAATCAGCCCCAGCATTTT
-	once	TRBV9	TRBJ2-7	CASSPYLNSYEQYF	TGTGCCAGCAGCCCTTATTTAAATTCCTACGAGCAGTACTTC
TRBD2	-	TRBV2	TRBJ2-3	CASTRLAGGTDTQYF	TGTGCCAGCACCCGACTAGCGGGGGGTACAGATACGCAGTATTTT
TRBD1	-	TRBV7-9	TRBJ1-3	CASSLDDRAGNTIYF	TGTGCCAGCAGCTTAGACGACAGGGCTGGAAACACCATATATTTT
-	-	TRBV3-1/TRBV3-2	TRBJ1-3	CASSQDGSGSGNTIYF	TGTGCCAGCAGCCAAGACGGCTCTGGCTCTGGAAACACCATATATTTT
-	-	TRBV7-2	TRBJ1-1	CASTPYTEAFF	TGTGCCAGCACCCCTTACACTGAAGCTTTCTTT
TRBD2	-	TRBV19	TRBJ2-2	CASKGLAGSTNTGELFF	TGTGCCAGTAAGGGACTAGCGGGGTCAACGAACACCGGGGAGCTGTTTTTT
-	-	TRBV7-2	TRBJ1-4	CASSVAQGLNEKLFF	TGTGCCAGCAGCGTCGCACAGGGCCTTAATGAAAAACTGTTTTTT
-	-	TRBV5-6	TRBJ1-1	CASSLRRMNTEAFF	TGTGCCAGCAGCTTGCGTCGTATGAACACTGAAGCTTTCTTT
TRBD1	-	TRBV9	TRBJ1-1	CASSPWDRVNTEAFF	TGTGCCAGCAGCCCTTGGGACAGGGTGAACACTGAAGCTTTCTTT
-	-	TRBV2	TRBJ2-5	CASSGSRKETQYF	TGTGCCAGCAGTGGAAGTAGAAAAGAGACCCAGTACTTC
-	once	TRBV6-2/TRBV6-3	TRBJ1-1	CASSSLSPGESGTEAFF	TGTGCCAGCAGTTCGCTGTCTCCGGGGGAATCAGGCACTGAAGCTTTCTTT
-	-	TRBV20-1	TRBJ1-4	CSASSAGFLINEKLFF	TGCAGTGCTAGTTCAGCAGGGTTTTTAATTAATGAAAAACTGTTTTTT
TRBD1	once	TRBV2	TRBJ1-2	CASAGTGVYGYTF	TGTGCCAGCGCAGGGACAGGGGTCTATGGCTACACCTTC